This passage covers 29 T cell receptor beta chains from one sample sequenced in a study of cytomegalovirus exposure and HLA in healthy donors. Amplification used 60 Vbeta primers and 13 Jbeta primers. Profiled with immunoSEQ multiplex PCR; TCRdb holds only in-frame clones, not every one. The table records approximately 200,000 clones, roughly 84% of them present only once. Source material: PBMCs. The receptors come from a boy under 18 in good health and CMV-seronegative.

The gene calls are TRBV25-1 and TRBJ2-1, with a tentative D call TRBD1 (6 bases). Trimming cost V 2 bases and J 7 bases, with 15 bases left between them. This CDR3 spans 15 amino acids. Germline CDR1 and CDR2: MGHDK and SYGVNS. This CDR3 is CASSEVGHASNEQFF. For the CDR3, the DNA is TGTGCCAGCAGTGAAGTGGGACATGCAAGTAATGAGCAGTTCTTC.

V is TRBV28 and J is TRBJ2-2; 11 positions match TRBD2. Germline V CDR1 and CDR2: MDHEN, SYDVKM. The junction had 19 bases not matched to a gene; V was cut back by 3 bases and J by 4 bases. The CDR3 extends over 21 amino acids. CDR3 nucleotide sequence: TGTGCCAGCAGTTTGGTGATGACAGGTCGGCCCGGGACTAGCGGCACCGGGGAGCTGTTTTTT. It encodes CASSLVMTGRPGTSGTGELFF. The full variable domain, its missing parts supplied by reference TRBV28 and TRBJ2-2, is DVKVTQSSRYLVKRTGEKVFLECVQDMDHENMFWYRQDPGLGLRLIYFSYDVKMKEKGDIPEGYSVSREKKERFSLILESASTNQTSMYLCASSLVMTGRPGTSGTGELFFGEGSRLTVL.

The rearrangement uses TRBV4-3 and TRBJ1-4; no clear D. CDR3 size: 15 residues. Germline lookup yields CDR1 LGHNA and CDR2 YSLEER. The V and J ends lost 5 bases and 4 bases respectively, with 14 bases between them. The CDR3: CASSEKRRINEKLFF. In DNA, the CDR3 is TGCGCCAGCAGCGAAAAGAGGCGGATTAATGAAAAACTGTTTTTT.

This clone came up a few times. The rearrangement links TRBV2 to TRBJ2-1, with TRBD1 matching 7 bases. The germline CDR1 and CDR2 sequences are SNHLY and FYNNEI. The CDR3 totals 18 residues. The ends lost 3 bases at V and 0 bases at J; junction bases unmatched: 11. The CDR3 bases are TGTGCCAGCAGTGAGACAGGGCTCTTGACCAGCTCCTACAATGAGCAGTTCTTC. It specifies CASSETGLLTSSYNEQFF.

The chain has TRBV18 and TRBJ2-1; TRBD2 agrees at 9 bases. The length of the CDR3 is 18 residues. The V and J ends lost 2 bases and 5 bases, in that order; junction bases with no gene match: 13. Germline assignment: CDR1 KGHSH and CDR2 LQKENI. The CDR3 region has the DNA TGTGCCAGCTCACCATTGATAGCGGGAGATCTGGGGGACAATGAGCAGTTCTTC. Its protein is CASSPLIAGDLGDNEQFF. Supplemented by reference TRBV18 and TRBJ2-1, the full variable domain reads NAGVMQNPRHLVRRRGQEARLRCSPMKGHSHVYWYRQLPEEGLKFMVYLQKENIIDESGMPKERFSAEFPKEGPSILRIQQVVRGDSAAYFCASSPLIAGDLGDNEQFFGPGTRLTVL.

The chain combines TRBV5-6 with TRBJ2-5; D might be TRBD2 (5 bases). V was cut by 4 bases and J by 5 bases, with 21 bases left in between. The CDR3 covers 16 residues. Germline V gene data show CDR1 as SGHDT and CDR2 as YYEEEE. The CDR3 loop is CASSGNWGALRETQYF. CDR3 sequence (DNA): TGTGCCAGCAGCGGGAATTGGGGAGCGTTAAGGGAGACCCAGTACTTC. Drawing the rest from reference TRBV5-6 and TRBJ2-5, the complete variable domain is DAGVTQSPTHLIKTRGQQVTLRCSPKSGHDTVSWYQQALGQGPQFIFQYYEEEERQRGNFPDRFSGHQFPNYSSELNVNALLLGDSALYLCASSGNWGALRETQYFGPGTRLLVL.

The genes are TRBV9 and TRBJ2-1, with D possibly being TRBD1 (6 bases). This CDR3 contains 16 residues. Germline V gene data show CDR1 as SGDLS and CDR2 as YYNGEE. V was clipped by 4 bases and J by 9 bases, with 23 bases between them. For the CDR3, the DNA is TGTGCCAGCAGCTCCGCCTCAACGGGACATCAGCTTGAGCAGTTCTTC. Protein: CASSSASTGHQLEQFF.

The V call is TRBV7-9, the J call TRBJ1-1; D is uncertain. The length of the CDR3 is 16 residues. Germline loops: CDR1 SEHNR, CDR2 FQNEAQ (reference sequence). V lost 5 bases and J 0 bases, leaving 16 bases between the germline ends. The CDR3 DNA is TGTGCCAGCAGCCCCCAGGAGGGCCCTATGAACACTGAAGCTTTCTTT. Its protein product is CASSPQEGPMNTEAFF.

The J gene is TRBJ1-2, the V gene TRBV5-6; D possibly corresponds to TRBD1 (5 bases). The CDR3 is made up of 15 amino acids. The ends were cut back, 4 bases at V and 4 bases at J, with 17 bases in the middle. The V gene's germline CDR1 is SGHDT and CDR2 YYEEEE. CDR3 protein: CASSRQGQGSYGYTF. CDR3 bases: TGTGCCAGCAGCCGTCAAGGTCAGGGATCCTATGGCTACACCTTC.

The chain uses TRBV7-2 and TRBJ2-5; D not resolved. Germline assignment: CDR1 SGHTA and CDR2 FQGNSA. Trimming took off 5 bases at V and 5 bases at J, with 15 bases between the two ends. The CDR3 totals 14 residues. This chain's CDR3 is CASSTALLFETQYF. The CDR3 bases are TGTGCCAGCAGCACTGCCCTACTATTCGAGACCCAGTACTTC.

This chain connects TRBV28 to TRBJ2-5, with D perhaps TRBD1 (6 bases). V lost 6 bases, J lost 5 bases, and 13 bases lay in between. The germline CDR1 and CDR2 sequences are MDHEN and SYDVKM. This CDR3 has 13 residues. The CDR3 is CASRQQGWETQYF. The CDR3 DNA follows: TGTGCCAGCAGACAGCAGGGGTGGGAGACCCAGTACTTC.

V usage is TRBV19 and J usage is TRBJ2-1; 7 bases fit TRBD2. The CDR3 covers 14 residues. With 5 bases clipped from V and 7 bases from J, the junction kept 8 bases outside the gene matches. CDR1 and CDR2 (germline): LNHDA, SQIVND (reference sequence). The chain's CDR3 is CASSYPGGGNEQFF. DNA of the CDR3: TGTGCCAGTAGTTACCCGGGGGGTGGGAATGAGCAGTTCTTC.

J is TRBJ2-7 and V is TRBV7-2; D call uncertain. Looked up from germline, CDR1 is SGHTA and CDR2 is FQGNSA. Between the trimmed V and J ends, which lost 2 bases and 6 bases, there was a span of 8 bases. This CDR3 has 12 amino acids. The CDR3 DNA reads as TGTGCCAGCAGCTTACCCCCCCTCGAGCAGTACTTC. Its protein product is CASSLPPLEQYF.

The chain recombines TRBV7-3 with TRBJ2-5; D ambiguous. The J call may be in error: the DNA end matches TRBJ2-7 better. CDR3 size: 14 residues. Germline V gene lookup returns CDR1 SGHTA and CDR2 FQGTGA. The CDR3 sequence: CASSLGHGGYEQYF. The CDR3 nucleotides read TGTGCCAGCAGCTTAGGGCACGGTGGCTACGAGCAGTACTTC.

In DNA, the CDR3 is TGTGCCAGCTCGGGACAGAATCAGCCCCAGCATTTT. Translating it yields CASSGQNQPQHF. The chain combines TRBV6-5 with TRBJ1-5, with TRBD1 identical over 7 bases. The CDR3 contains 12 residues. Trimming cost V 8 bases and J 4 bases; bases outside gene matches: 2. Germline CDR1 is MNHEY and CDR2 is SVGAGI.

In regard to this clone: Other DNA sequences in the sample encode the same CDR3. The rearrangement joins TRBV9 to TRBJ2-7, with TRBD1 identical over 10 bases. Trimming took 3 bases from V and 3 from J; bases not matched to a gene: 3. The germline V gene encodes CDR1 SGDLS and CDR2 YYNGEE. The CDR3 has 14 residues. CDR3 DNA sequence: TGTGCCAGCAGCGAGGGACAGGGGAGCTACGAGCAGTACTTC. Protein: CASSEGQGSYEQYF.

The CDR3 sequence: CASSQGLTSYEQYF. CDR3 bases: TGCGCCAGCAGCCAAGGACTGACCTCCTACGAGCAGTACTTC. The chain employs TRBV4-1 and TRBJ2-7; D gene unclear. The CDR3 runs 14 residues. Germline V CDR1 and CDR2: MGHRA, YSYEKL. Trimming took off 1 base at V and 0 bases at J, with 7 bases between the two ends.

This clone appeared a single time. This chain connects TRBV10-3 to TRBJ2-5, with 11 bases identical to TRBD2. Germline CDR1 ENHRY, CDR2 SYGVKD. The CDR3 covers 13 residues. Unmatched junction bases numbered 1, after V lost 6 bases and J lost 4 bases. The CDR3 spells CAISGLAGETQYF. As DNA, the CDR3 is TGTGCCATCAGCGGACTAGCGGGAGAGACCCAGTACTTC.

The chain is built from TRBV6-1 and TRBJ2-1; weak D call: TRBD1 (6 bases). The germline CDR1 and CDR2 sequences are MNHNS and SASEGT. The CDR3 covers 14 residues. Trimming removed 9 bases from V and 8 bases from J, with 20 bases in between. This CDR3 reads CASNTGFWIDEQFF. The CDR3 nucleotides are TGTGCCAGTAACACAGGGTTTTGGATTGATGAGCAGTTCTTC.

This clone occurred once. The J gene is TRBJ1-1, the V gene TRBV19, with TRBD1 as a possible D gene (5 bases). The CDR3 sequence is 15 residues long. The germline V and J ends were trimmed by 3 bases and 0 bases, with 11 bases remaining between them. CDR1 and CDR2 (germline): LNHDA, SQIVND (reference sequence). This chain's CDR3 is CASSMTTAMNTEAFF. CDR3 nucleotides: TGTGCCAGTAGTATGACGACAGCAATGAACACTGAAGCTTTCTTT.

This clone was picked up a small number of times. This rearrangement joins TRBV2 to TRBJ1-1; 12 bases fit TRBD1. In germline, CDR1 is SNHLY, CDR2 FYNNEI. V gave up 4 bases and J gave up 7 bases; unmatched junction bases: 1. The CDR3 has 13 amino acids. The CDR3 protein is CASSGDRGLEAFF. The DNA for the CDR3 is TGTGCCAGCAGTGGGGACAGGGGGCTTGAAGCTTTCTTT.

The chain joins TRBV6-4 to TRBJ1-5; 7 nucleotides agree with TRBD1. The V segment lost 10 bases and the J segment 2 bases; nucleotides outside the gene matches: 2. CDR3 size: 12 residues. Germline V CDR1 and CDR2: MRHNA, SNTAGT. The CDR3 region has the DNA TGTGCCACTGACAGGGGCAATCAGCCCCAGCATTTT. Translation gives CATDRGNQPQHF.

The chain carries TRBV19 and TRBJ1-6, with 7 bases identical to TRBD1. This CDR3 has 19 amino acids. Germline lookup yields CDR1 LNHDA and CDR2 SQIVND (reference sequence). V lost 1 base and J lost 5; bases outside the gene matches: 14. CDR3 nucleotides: TGTGCCAGTAGTATAGCCCATAACCCGAGACAGGGAAATAATTCACCCCTCCACTTT. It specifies CASSIAHNPRQGNNSPLHF.

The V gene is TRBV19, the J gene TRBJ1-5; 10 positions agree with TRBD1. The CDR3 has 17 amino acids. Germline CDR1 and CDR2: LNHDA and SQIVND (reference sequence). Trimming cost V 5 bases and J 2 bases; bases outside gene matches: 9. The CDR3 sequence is CASSGRTGGGGNQPQHF. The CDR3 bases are TGTGCCAGTAGTGGACGGACAGGGGGAGGTGGCAATCAGCCCCAGCATTTT.

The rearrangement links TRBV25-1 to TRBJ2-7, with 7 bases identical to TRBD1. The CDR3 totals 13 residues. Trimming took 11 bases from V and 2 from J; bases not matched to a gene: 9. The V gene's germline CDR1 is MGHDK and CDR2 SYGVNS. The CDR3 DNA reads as TGTGCCGTTACAGGGGTGGGGCCCTACGAGCAGTACTTC. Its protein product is CAVTGVGPYEQYF.

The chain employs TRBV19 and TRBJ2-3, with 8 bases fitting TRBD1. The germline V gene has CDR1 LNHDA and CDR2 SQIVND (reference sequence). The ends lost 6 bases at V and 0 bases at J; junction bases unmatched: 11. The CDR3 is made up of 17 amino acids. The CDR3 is CASSRSGTGLSTDTQYF. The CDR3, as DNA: TGTGCCAGTAGCCGCTCGGGGACAGGCCTAAGCACAGATACGCAGTATTTT.

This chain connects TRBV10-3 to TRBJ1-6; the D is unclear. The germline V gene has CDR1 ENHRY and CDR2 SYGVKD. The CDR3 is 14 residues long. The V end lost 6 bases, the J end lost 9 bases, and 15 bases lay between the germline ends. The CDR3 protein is CAIRAGEVGSPLHF. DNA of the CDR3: TGTGCCATCAGGGCTGGGGAGGTGGGTTCACCCCTCCACTTT.

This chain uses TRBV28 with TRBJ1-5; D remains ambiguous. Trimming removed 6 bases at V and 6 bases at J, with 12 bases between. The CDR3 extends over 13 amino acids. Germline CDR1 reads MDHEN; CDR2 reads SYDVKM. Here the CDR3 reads CASRPLESQPQHF. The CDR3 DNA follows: TGTGCCAGCAGGCCCTTGGAGTCTCAGCCCCAGCATTTT.

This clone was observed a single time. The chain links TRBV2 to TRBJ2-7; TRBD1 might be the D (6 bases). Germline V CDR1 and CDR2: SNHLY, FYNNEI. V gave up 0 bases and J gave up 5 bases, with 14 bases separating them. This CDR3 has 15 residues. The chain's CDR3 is CASSEALPGQDEQYF. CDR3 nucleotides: TGTGCCAGCAGTGAAGCGCTCCCGGGACAAGACGAGCAGTACTTC.